The 30 T cell receptor beta chains presented below share a single source sample, sequenced in a study of esophageal squamous cell carcinoma under preoperative chemotherapy. TCRdb processed the PCR reads anew with MiXCR; each CDR3 protein has one entry. The sample includes roughly 30,000 distinct CDR3 sequences, around 49% seen only once; the top ten take 23%. Noted time point: after preoperative PTX-NDP chemotherapy. The biological material was taken from a patient given preoperative chemotherapy. These receptor sequences come from a human donor with esophageal squamous cell carcinoma. The donor label of this sample is uncertain.

V gene TRBV11-3 combines with J gene TRBJ2-5; D call uncertain. The J call may be incorrect, as the DNA end agrees better with TRBJ2-7. The CDR3 spans 14 residues. Germline loops: CDR1 SGHNT, CDR2 YENEEA. This CDR3 reads CASSLEQETYEQYF. The CDR3 region has the DNA TGTGCCAGCAGCTTAGAACAAGAAACCTACGAGCAGTACTTC.

V gene TRBV3-1 combines with J gene TRBJ2-7, with TRBD2 as a possible D gene (5 bases). Germline V gives CDR1 LGHDT, CDR2 YNNKEL (reference sequence). This CDR3 is 15 amino acids long. Trimming cost V 1 base and J 6 bases, with 16 bases left between them. CDR3 residues: CASSQVPPDEGEQYF. The DNA for the CDR3 is TGTGCCAGCAGCCAAGTCCCCCCGGACGAGGGCGAGCAGTACTTC.

On this clonotype itself: The junction shows a germline mismatch at one end, possibly a read error. The V gene is TRBV7-8, the J gene TRBJ2-3, with 7 bases identical to TRBD2. Germline values: CDR1 SGHVS, CDR2 FQNEAQ. This CDR3 has 16 residues. CDR3: CASSLIRGGHLGTQYF. CDR3 DNA: TGTGCCAGCAGCTTAATTCGCGGGGGTCACCTAGGTACCCAGTATTTC.

The rearrangement links TRBV11-1 to TRBJ2-2, with 9 bases fitting TRBD2. The junction had 18 bases not matched to a gene; V was cut back by 5 bases and J by 8 bases. Germline V CDR1 and CDR2: SGHAT, FQDESV (reference sequence). The CDR3 loop spans 18 amino acids. CDR3 residues: CASSMSRAGGVRTGELFF. The CDR3 DNA sequence: TGTGCCAGCAGCATGTCTCGGGCGGGGGGGGTTCGCACAGGGGAGCTGTTTTTT.

This clonotype was observed a few times. The chain employs TRBV6-1 and TRBJ2-5; 10 bases fit TRBD1. Germline V lookup: CDR1 MNHNS, CDR2 SASEGT. The CDR3 covers 15 residues. V shed 5 bases and J 6 bases; nucleotides not matched to a gene: 9. The CDR3 sequence is CASSTTDRGGKTQYF. The CDR3 DNA is TGTGCCAGCAGTACCACGGACAGGGGGGGGAAGACCCAGTACTTC.

Comment on this clonotype: One junction end does not reproduce the germline sequence, and a read error may be involved. The chain combines TRBV7-3 with TRBJ2-6; TRBD1 agrees at 8 bases. CDR3 length equals 15 residues. Germline CDR1 and CDR2: SGHTA and FQGTGA. The DNA of the CDR3 is TGTGCCAGCAGCAGGACAGGGACTGGGGCCAACGTCCAGTCCTTC. This encodes CASSRTGTGANVQSF.

V gene TRBV7-9 combines with J gene TRBJ2-1; 7 bases match TRBD1. The V gene end was trimmed by 5 bases and the J gene end by 5 bases; junction bases not matched to a gene: 18. Germline V lookup: CDR1 SEHNR, CDR2 FQNEAQ (reference sequence). The CDR3 has 18 residues. CDR3 bases: TGTGCCAGCAGCAAAATCTTTAACCTGGACAGGCCCGACAATGAGCAGTTCTTC. Its translation is CASSKIFNLDRPDNEQFF.

The count of this clonotype is one. The junction and the germline gene differ at one end; a read error may be behind it. V usage is TRBV7-6 and J usage is TRBJ2-3, with 9 bases matching TRBD2. Germline CDR1 reads SGHVS; CDR2 reads FNYEAQ. The CDR3 runs to 14 residues. The CDR3 DNA reads TGTGCCAGCTGCGGGGGGGGGGTCAAAGACACGCAGTATTTC. It codes for CASCGGGVKDTQYF.

Worth noting for this clonotype: A read error is likely, as this CDR3 ends without the conserved phenylalanine or tryptophan. No DNA is shown, since the ends of the CDR3 on it are uncertain; the CDR3 is the one TCRdb lists. The chain carries TRBV6-1 and TRBJ1-6; the DNA was not compared with TRBD1, the D call given in the table. The CDR3 numbers 9 amino acids, ends counted. Germline lookup yields CDR1 MNHNS and CDR2 SASEGT. CDR3: CASTEWGQG.

This clonotype came up a few times. The genes are TRBV4-1 and TRBJ2-5, with 9 bases identical to TRBD2. CDR3 length: 22 amino acids. The germline gives CDR1 MGHRA, CDR2 YSYEKL. Trimming removed 1 base from V and 4 bases from J; junction bases left unmatched: 25. CDR3 amino acids: CASSQVELGGGGGGIPRETQYF. In DNA form, the CDR3 reads TGCGCCAGCAGCCAAGTGGAGTTAGGGGGCGGGGGGGGTGGGATCCCAAGAGAGACCCAGTACTTC.

This clonotype was seen a handful of times. The chain uses TRBV27 and TRBJ1-2; no reliable D call. The V gene lost 4 bases and the J gene lost 4 bases, with 13 bases spanning the gap. The CDR3 is 14 residues long. Germline V gives CDR1 MNHEY, CDR2 SMNVEV (reference sequence). CDR3 amino acids: CASSWEVKGYGYTF. Here the CDR3 DNA reads TGTGCCAGCAGTTGGGAAGTAAAAGGCTATGGCTACACCTTC.

This clonotype has a single count. The junction differs from germline at one of its ends, possibly a read error. V and J are TRBV7-6 and TRBJ2-3; possible D gene TRBD1, 6 bases. Near its end, the DNA agrees better with TRBJ2-5, so the J call may be wrong. The germline gives CDR1 SGHVS, CDR2 FNYEAQ. CDR3 length: 14 residues. This CDR3 reads CAGLWAGDKDTQYF. CDR3 sequence (DNA): TGTGCGGGCCTCTGGGCCGGGGACAAAGATACCCAGTACTTC.

This clonotype was seen at least ten times. A much larger clone differs by one base, so this may be a read error. This chain uses TRBV12-3 or TRBV12-4 with TRBJ2-1, with D hard to call. The CDR3 has 14 amino acids. The V and J ends lost 5 bases and 10 bases respectively, with 18 bases between them. The CDR3 DNA reads as TGTGCCAGCAGTAAAATGGGTCCTCCCTACGAGCAGTTCTTC. Translation: CASSKMGPPYEQFF.

A remark on this clonotype: Its ends do not fully match the called genes, so a read error is possible. This chain connects TRBV27 to TRBJ2-3; perhaps TRBD2 as D (5 bases). The J call may be in error: the DNA end matches TRBJ2-5 better. The CDR3 totals 11 residues. Germline V gives CDR1 MNHEY, CDR2 SMNVEV (reference sequence). The CDR3 DNA is TGTGGCAGCAGTGAGCGGTACACCCAGTACTTC. It encodes CGSSERYTQYF.

This clonotype occurred many times. The chain uses TRBV11-3 and TRBJ2-7; TRBD2 agrees at 9 bases. Trimming removed 5 bases from V and 2 bases from J; junction bases left unmatched: 4. Germline loops: CDR1 SGHNT, CDR2 YENEEA. This CDR3 contains 14 residues. The CDR3 region has the DNA TGTGCCAGCAGCCCGCGGGGGGGACCCTACGAGCAGTACTTC. This translates into CASSPRGGPYEQYF.

This clonotype is medium-sized. The genes are TRBV12-3 or TRBV12-4 and TRBJ2-3; D might be TRBD1 (6 bases). The CDR3 contains 14 residues. V lost 5 bases and J 4 bases, leaving 13 bases between the germline ends. Written as DNA, the CDR3 is TGTGCCAGCAGTCCCCACAGGGATTCAGATACGCAGTATTTT. Protein product: CASSPHRDSDTQYF.

This clonotype was recorded at least ten times. The V and J genes are TRBV7-8 and TRBJ2-3; D ambiguous. V lost 5 bases, J lost 0 bases, and 12 bases lay in between. The CDR3 consists of 15 residues. Per germline, CDR1 SGHVS and CDR2 FQNEAQ. CDR3 sequence reads: CASSRDGASTDTQYF. CDR3 DNA: TGTGCCAGCAGCCGCGACGGAGCTAGCACAGATACGCAGTATTTT.

The sample holds many counts of this clonotype. The CDR3, as DNA: TGTGCCAGCAGCGCTAGCGGGGGGCCTAACTACAATGAGCAGTTCTTC. It encodes CASSASGGPNYNEQFF. The chain uses TRBV7-8 and TRBJ2-1, with 11 bases aligning to TRBD2. Per germline, CDR1 SGHVS and CDR2 FQNEAQ. This CDR3 comprises 16 residues. The V and J ends lost 5 bases and 3 bases, in that order; junction bases with no gene match: 6.

At least ten counts were recorded for this clonotype. This sequence joins TRBV6-1 and TRBJ2-7; tentatively, D is TRBD1 or TRBD2 (5 bases each). Deletions cut 8 bases from V and 0 bases from J, with 8 bases between. The CDR3 runs 12 residues. The germline V gene encodes CDR1 MNHNS and CDR2 SASEGT. DNA for the CDR3: TGTGCCAGCTGGGACGGCTCCTACGAGCAGTACTTC. Protein sequence: CASWDGSYEQYF.

The rearrangement uses TRBV6-1 and TRBJ2-5; a weak D match, TRBD1 (6 bases). Trimming shortened V by 6 bases and J by 11 bases, and 13 bases separated the two germline ends. The CDR3 sequence is 11 residues long. Germline lookup yields CDR1 MNHNS and CDR2 SASEGT. CDR3 residues: CASSWGHQQYF. CDR3 bases: TGTGCCAGCAGCTGGGGACACCAGCAGTACTTC.

The rearrangement joins TRBV6-1 to TRBJ2-3; 8 bases agree with TRBD2. This CDR3 is 16 amino acids long. Germline V gene lookup returns CDR1 MNHNS and CDR2 SASEGT. V was pared by 6 bases and J by 5 bases, with 13 bases of the junction left unmatched. The CDR3 DNA sequence: TGTGCCAGCAGCGGCACCGGGGGGGGAGCGGAAGATACGCAGTATTTT. Translating it yields CASSGTGGGAEDTQYF.

This clonotype was detected only a few times. This chain joins TRBV11-3 and TRBJ2-1; 9 bases match TRBD2. CDR3 length: 15 residues. Germline CDR1 and CDR2: SGHNT and YENEEA. Trimming cost V 5 bases and J 8 bases; bases outside gene matches: 10. The chain's CDR3 is CASSNMGSGSDEQFF. The CDR3 DNA reads as TGTGCCAGCAGCAATATGGGTAGCGGGAGCGATGAGCAGTTCTTC.

Points on this clonotype: This could be a read error, since a much larger clone is one nucleotide away. The chain joins TRBV7-2 to TRBJ2-3, with D uncertain. The CDR3 is 15 residues long. Looked up from germline, CDR1 is SGHTA and CDR2 is FQGNSA. This CDR3 is CSSSDRTVNTDTQYF. CDR3 DNA sequence: TGTTCCAGCAGCGATAGGACCGTTAACACAGATACGCAGTATTTT.

The table lists this clonotype with a count of one. The chain employs TRBV6-5 and TRBJ2-3; TRBD2 might be the D (5 bases). The V end lost 0 bases, the J end lost 1 base, and 23 bases lay between the germline ends. The germline V gene has CDR1 MNHEY and CDR2 SVGAGI. The CDR3 runs to 20 residues. The CDR3 bases are TGTGCCAGCAGTTACTCTCTAGTTCGGGATGAGAGTAGCGGCACAGATACGCAGTATTTT. Protein sequence: CASSYSLVRDESSGTDTQYF.

This clonotype was recorded many times. This rearrangement joins TRBV6-1 to TRBJ2-1; D may be TRBD1 or TRBD2 (5 bases each). Trimming pared 6 bases from V and 13 bases from J, leaving 22 bases between. CDR1 is MNHNS, CDR2 SASEGT, per germline. The length of the CDR3 is 14 residues. This CDR3 is CASSNNDLAGGQFF. Here the CDR3 DNA reads TGTGCCAGCAGCAATAATGATCTGGCTGGGGGTCAGTTCTTC.

This clonotype counts as medium-sized. The chain links TRBV11-2 to TRBJ2-3; 9 nucleotides align to TRBD2. Germline CDR1 and CDR2: SGHAT and FQNNGV. The CDR3 covers 17 residues. V lost 0 bases to trimming and J lost 6 bases; unmatched junction nucleotides: 10. The CDR3 reads CASSLDRLAGISDTQYF. The DNA of the CDR3 is TGTGCCAGCAGCTTAGACCGGCTAGCGGGGATCTCGGATACGCAGTATTTT.

This sequence joins TRBV7-9 and TRBJ2-5; D is possibly TRBD2 (7 bases). Germline lookup yields CDR1 SEHNR and CDR2 FQNEAQ (reference sequence). V dropped 11 bases and J dropped 1 base, with 20 bases sitting between them. This CDR3 is 15 amino acids long. The CDR3 sequence is CAGGFGGGGQETQYF. CDR3 in DNA: TGTGCCGGGGGGTTCGGGGGCGGGGGCCAAGAGACCCAGTACTTC.

This clonotype was detected ten times or more. This chain uses TRBV11-3 with TRBJ2-6; D is unresolved. The CDR3 totals 13 residues. Trimming stripped 4 bases from V and 13 bases from J, with 14 bases between. Looked up from germline, CDR1 is SGHNT and CDR2 is YENEEA. CDR3 in DNA: TGTGCCAGCAGCTCCGGTGACTCGAGGGTCCTGACTTTC. Encoded protein: CASSSGDSRVLTF.

About this clonotype itself: A read error may account for a junction end that differs from germline. V gene TRBV11-3 combines with J gene TRBJ2-4, with a weak D call TRBD2 (7 bases). The CDR3 runs to 17 residues. The germline V gene has CDR1 SGHNT and CDR2 YENEEA. CDR3 residues: CASSFEAGTWDVDMQYF. CDR3 DNA sequence: TGTGCCAGCAGCTTCGAAGCGGGGACATGGGACGTAGACATGCAGTACTTC.

The chain joins TRBV11-2 to TRBJ1-1; 7 bases align to TRBD1. The ends lost 5 bases at V and 2 bases at J; junction bases unmatched: 8. The CDR3 has 15 residues. Germline loops: CDR1 SGHAT, CDR2 FQNNGV. CDR3 protein: CASSRQGGFNTEAFF. DNA of the CDR3: TGTGCCAGCAGCCGACAGGGAGGGTTCAACACTGAAGCTTTCTTT.